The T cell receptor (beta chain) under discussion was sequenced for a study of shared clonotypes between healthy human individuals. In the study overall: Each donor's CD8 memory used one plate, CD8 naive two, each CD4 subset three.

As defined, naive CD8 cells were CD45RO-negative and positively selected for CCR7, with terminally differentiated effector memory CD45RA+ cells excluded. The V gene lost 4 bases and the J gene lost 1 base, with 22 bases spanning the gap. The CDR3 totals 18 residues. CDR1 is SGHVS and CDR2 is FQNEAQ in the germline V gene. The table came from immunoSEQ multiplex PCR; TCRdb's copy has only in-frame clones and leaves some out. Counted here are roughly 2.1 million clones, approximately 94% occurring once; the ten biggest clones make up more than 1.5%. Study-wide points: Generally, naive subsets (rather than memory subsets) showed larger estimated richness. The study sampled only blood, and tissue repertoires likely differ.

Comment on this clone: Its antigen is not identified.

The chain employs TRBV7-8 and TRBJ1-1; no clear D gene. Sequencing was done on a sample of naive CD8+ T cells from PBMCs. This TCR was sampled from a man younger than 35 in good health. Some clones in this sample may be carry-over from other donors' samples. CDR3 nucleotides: TGTGCCAGCAGCTACCCCCCGGGCGGGGATATGAGGAACACTGAAGCTTTCTTT. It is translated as CASSYPPGGDMRNTEAFF.